This T cell receptor beta chain was identified in a study of blood T cell repertoires in COVID-19 (dated by TCRdb to about 2020). Concerning the study at large: Samples covering the acute and convalescent phases of COVID-19 were provided by collaborators in the United States, Italy and Spain. Deeply sampled blood TCRbeta repertoires from subjects exposed to, actively infected with, or recovered from COVID-19 were included in the dataset. The prospective study material was composed of cDNA or gDNA derived from T cells, B-cell-depleted T cells, or PBMCs. A de-identified subject ID, COVID-19 status, age in years and sex were almost always included in the sample metadata. The samples were drawn from two sources: the first 160 participants of the ongoing ImmuneRACE study, and fewer than 1,500 subjects contributed by 6 global collaborators. Where available, HLA class I and class II types were obtained from metadata supplied by the sample provider rather than from assay-based typing. The repertoires were released in a freely available public database meant as a resource for research on the immune response to SARS-CoV-2. On the study overall, not on this receptor specifically: The amount of clinical and demographic metadata varied by source and participant and was provided uncurated.

The sample holds a few counts of this clone. It lacks a known antigen. Base qualities are missing; no much larger clone stands one base away. The CDR3 contains 16 residues, cysteine and phenylalanine counted. CDR3 DNA is the only sequence kept; it has 48 bases, read in frame from the first base. CDR1 SGHVS and CDR2 FQNEAQ were looked up in the germline V gene. Trimming removed 5 bases from V and 0 bases from J; the gene matches leave 7 bases unexplained. Collaborating institutions collected whole blood in K2EDTA tubes following their own protocols. For TCRbeta analysis, collaborators shipped samples as frozen whole blood, isolated PBMCs, or DNA extracted from either of those sample types. TCRbeta CDR3 regions were amplified from genomic DNA by means of the immunoSEQ Assay, a bias-controlled multiplex PCR. The study's processing was this. The number of nucleated cells in each sample was estimated by amplification of reference gene primers within the assay. To quantify the absolute abundance of each unique TCRbeta CDR3 rearrangement, sequence reads were collapsed and filtered. For each sample, productive Simpson clonality was calculated as the square root of Simpson's diversity index across productive rearrangements. Here the immuneACCESS table is served through TCRdb, limited to in-frame sequences with V and J called. Missing clones are a known gap in these copies; in checked studies unresolved V genes cover under half, and the rest lacks a known reason. The DNA gave D and trimming, while V, J and clone size come from that table. The sample yields under 300,000 clones; 75% to 90% were counted once. The ten most abundant clones make up roughly 12% of the sample.

The chain joins TRBV7-8 to TRBJ1-3, with 7 central nucleotides matching TRBD1. The sequence was obtained from a woman aged 55-75 years with active or convalescent COVID-19. The sequencing sample was made of peripheral blood. Here the CDR3 is given as CASSGYRGSSGNTIYF. The nucleotide sequence is TGTGCCAGCAGCGGGTACAGGGGATCCTCTGGAAACACCATATATTTT.